The 12 T cell receptor beta chains given below trace back to one sample, sequenced in a study of T-cell memory formation after mild COVID-19. TCRdb recomputed calls from the 5' RACE reads with MiXCR, one row per CDR3 protein. The sample yields approximately 60,000 distinct CDR3 sequences, over 7.5% seen once. The material sequenced was PBMCs or a T cell subset sorted from them (not recorded which). Receptors originate from a man between 18 and 35 years old who had mild COVID-19 (a few samples of this study predate the infection). Cell type and time point are not known.

Remarks on this clonotype: The CDR3 carries no conserved terminal phenylalanine or tryptophan, so it likely arises from a read error. The limits of the CDR3 on the DNA are not certain, so only TCRdb's listed CDR3 is given. The rearrangement links TRBV6-2 or TRBV6-3 to TRBJ2-4; the table's D call TRBD1 went unverified against the DNA. Germline CDR1 is MNHEY and CDR2 is SVGEGT. The CDR3 is 12 residues long, ends included. CDR3 sequence reads: CASSDRPGTGIY.

The chain joins TRBV4-3 to TRBJ1-5; D gene uncertain. This CDR3 has 14 amino acids. Germline CDR1 and CDR2: LGHNA and YSLEER. V dropped 2 bases and J dropped 5 bases, with 10 bases sitting between them. The CDR3 sequence is CASSQKSTDQPQHF. CDR3 DNA: TGCGCCAGCAGCCAAAAAAGTACGGATCAGCCCCAGCATTTT.

This chain links TRBV7-2 with TRBJ2-7, with 7 bases that match TRBD1. CDR1 and CDR2 from the germline V gene are SGHTA and FQGNSA. The CDR3 is made up of 15 amino acids. Trimming cost V 0 bases and J 4 bases; bases outside gene matches: 6. CDR3 sequence: CASSLAQGTEYEQYV. Written as DNA, the CDR3 is TGTGCCAGCAGCTTAGCGCAGGGGACAGAGTACGAGCAGTACGTC.

The chain links TRBV7-8 to TRBJ2-3; 9 bases are shared with TRBD1. V was clipped by 3 bases and J by 2 bases; unmatched bases: 12. The CDR3 has 18 amino acids. CDR1 is SGHVS, CDR2 FQNEAQ, per germline. The CDR3 DNA reads TGTGCCAGCAGCTTGGCCGGACAGGGGAAAGGTGTCACAGATACGCAGTATTTT. Translating gives CASSLAGQGKGVTDTQYF.

This clonotype was seen a few times. The chain carries TRBV10-1 and TRBJ2-3; tentatively, D is TRBD2 (6 bases). The CDR3 is 16 amino acids. V was clipped by 2 bases and J by 3 bases, with 15 bases between them. The germline CDR1 and CDR2 sequences are WNHNN and SYGVQD (reference sequence). The CDR3 DNA is TGCGCCAGCAGTGAGGACCGGGAGATGGGGACAGATACGCAGTATTTT. Protein product: CASSEDREMGTDTQYF.

This clonotype was seen a few times. The chain is built from TRBV12-3 or TRBV12-4 and TRBJ2-5; 10 bases are shared with TRBD2. The CDR3 runs 16 residues. V gave up 7 bases and J gave up 6 bases; unmatched junction bases: 14. The CDR3 DNA reads TGTGCCAGCACTCCTTCCCCGGGACTAGCGAGGAAGACCCAGTACTTC. Its protein is CASTPSPGLARKTQYF.

The V gene is TRBV7-3, the J gene TRBJ1-1, with D possibly matching TRBD1 (6 bases). Trimming pared 4 bases from V and 6 bases from J, leaving 15 bases between. CDR1 and CDR2 from the germline V gene are SGHTA and FQGTGA. CDR3 length: 14 residues. The CDR3 sequence: CASSSGQMSSEAFF. The CDR3 DNA reads as TGTGCCAGCAGCTCTGGACAGATGAGCTCTGAAGCTTTCTTT. The whole variable domain, remainder taken from reference TRBV7-3 and TRBJ1-1, is GAGVSQTPSNKVTEKGKYVELRCDPISGHTALYWYRQSLGQGPEFLIYFQGTGAADDSGLPNDRFFAVRPEGSVSTLKIQRTERGDSAVYLCASSSGQMSSEAFFGQGTRLTVV.

The chain combines TRBV5-1 with TRBJ2-4, with D perhaps TRBD1 (6 bases). V was pared by 0 bases and J by 6 bases, with 10 bases between. The germline CDR1 and CDR2 sequences are SGHRS and YFSETQ. The CDR3 spans 14 residues. The CDR3 protein is CASSLAGAGNIQYF. The CDR3 DNA is TGCGCCAGCAGCTTGGCAGGGGCTGGAAACATTCAGTACTTC.

The rearrangement links TRBV27 to TRBJ2-7; D possibly matches TRBD1 or TRBD2 (7 bases each). V was pared by 5 bases and J by 0 bases, with 17 bases between. CDR1 and CDR2 from the germline V gene are MNHEY and SMNVEV (reference sequence). The length of the CDR3 is 16 residues. CDR3 loop: CASSASRGGSSYEQYV. DNA of the CDR3: TGTGCCAGCAGTGCGTCCAGGGGGGGTAGCTCCTACGAGCAGTACGTC.

The rearrangement uses TRBV5-6 and TRBJ2-7; possibly TRBD1 or TRBD2 for D (5 bases each). This CDR3 contains 13 residues. Germline V gene data show CDR1 as SGHDT and CDR2 as YYEEEE. Trimming took 7 bases from V and 0 from J, leaving 11 bases between them. This CDR3 is CASGGRFSYEQYV. The DNA of the CDR3 is TGTGCCAGCGGGGGACGGTTCTCCTACGAGCAGTACGTC.

This clonotype was seen a handful of times. V and J are TRBV28 and TRBJ2-3, with 12 bases that match TRBD2. This CDR3 is 16 amino acids long. Germline loops: CDR1 MDHEN, CDR2 SYDVKM. V gave up 3 bases and J gave up 4 bases; unmatched junction bases: 5. CDR3: CASSLLTSGGADTQYF. The CDR3 bases are TGTGCCAGCAGTTTGCTGACTAGCGGGGGAGCAGATACGCAGTATTTT.

The rearrangement joins TRBV7-3 to TRBJ1-2, with 9 bases aligning to TRBD1. This CDR3 has 13 amino acids. The germline V gene has CDR1 SGHTA and CDR2 FQGTGA. With 5 bases clipped from V and 7 bases from J, the junction kept 5 bases outside the gene matches. The CDR3 region is CASSQGTGSGYTF. DNA for the CDR3: TGTGCCAGCAGCCAAGGGACAGGGAGTGGCTACACCTTC.